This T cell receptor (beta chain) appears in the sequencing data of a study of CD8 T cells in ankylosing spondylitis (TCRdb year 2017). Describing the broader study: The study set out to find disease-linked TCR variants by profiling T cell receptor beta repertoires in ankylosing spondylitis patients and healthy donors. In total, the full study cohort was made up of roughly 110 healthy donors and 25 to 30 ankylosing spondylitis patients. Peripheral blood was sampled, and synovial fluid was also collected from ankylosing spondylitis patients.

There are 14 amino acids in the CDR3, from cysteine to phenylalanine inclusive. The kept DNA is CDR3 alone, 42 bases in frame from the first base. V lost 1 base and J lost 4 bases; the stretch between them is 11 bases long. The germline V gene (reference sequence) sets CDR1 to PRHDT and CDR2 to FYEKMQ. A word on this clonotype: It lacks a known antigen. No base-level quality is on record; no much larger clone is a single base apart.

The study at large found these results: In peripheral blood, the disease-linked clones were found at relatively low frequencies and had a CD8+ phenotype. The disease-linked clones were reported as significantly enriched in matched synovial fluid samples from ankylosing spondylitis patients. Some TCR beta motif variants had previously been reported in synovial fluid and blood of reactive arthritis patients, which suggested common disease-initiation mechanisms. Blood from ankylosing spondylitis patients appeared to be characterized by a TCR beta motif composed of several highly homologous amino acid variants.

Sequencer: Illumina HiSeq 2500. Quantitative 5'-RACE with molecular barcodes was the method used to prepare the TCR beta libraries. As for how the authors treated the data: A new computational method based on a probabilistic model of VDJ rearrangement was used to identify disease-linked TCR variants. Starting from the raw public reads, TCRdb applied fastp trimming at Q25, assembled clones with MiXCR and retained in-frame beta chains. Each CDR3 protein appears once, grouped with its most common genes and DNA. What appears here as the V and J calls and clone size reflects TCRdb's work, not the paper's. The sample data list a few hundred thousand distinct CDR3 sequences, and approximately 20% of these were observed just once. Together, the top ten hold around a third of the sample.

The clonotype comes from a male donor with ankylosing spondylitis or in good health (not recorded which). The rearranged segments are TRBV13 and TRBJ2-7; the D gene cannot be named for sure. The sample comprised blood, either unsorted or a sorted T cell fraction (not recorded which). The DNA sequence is TGTGCCAGCAGCTTAGAATACGACTCGTACGAGCAGTACTTC. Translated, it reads CASSLEYDSYEQYF.